A selection of T cell receptor beta chains follows, all from one sample in a study of shared clonotypes between healthy human individuals. Libraries were prepared by immunoSEQ multiplex PCR; TCRdb keeps only in-frame clonotypes and omits some of them. The table lists 2,500,000 or so clones, around 90% of them singletons. Sample: naive CD4+ T cells from PBMCs. The origin of the receptors is a man aged 18 to 29 in good health. Some clones in this sample may be carry-over from other donors' samples. The conserved cysteine and the conserved F or W are not part of the CDR3 here.

v_gene	j_gene	CDR3aa
TRBV12-5	TRBJ1-3	ASGLTEGNTIY
TRBV28	TRBJ1-2	ASSSPGQGGHYGYT
TRBV11-2	TRBJ2-7	ASSLEPGASEQY
TRBV7-9	TRBJ2-2	ASSQRTSGSVSTGELF
TRBV10-1	TRBJ2-4	ASSCGRSRAKNIQY
TRBV10-3	TRBJ2-3	AIRESTDTQY
TRBV5-6	TRBJ2-5	ASSLILSGHGETQY
TRBV27	TRBJ2-7	AGQAARLSYEQY
TRBV7-9	TRBJ1-1	ASSLGGGDKNTEAF
TRBV11-2	TRBJ2-3	ASSSSGKITDTQY
TRBV2	TRBJ1-5	ASSDRTGDQPQH
TRBV27	TRBJ1-2	ASRDTNNYGYT
TRBV18	TRBJ1-1	ASSPREHYTEAF
TRBV7-2	TRBJ2-1	ASSLLPSSYNEQF
TRBV7-8	TRBJ2-2	ASSLLDVRNTGELF
TRBV2	TRBJ2-7	ASSEGQLRSSYEQY
TRBV10-3	TRBJ2-1	AISQSRDRVSYNEQF